Following are 24 T cell receptor beta chains from one sample sequenced in a study of blood T cell repertoires in COVID-19. The repertoire was sequenced with immunoSEQ multiplex PCR; TCRdb's copy has only in-frame clones and lacks some. The repertoire includes tens of thousands of clones, roughly 82% of them detected once, and 12% sits in the top ten. The material sequenced was peripheral blood. These receptors were taken from a human donor in a cohort sampled during active COVID-19.

V and J are TRBV2 and TRBJ2-5; 7 nucleotides match TRBD1. CDR3 length: 14 residues. Germline V gene sequence: CDR1 SNHLY, CDR2 FYNNEI. V trimming: 6 bases; J trimming: 1 base; junction bases outside the gene matches: 5. CDR3 amino acids: CASRGDSAQETQYF. The CDR3 DNA is TGTGCCAGCAGGGGGGACAGCGCCCAAGAGACCCAGTACTTC.

The chain uses TRBV2 and TRBJ1-6; TRBD1 matches 8 bases. Germline trimming cut 5 bases from V and 9 bases from J; bases unmatched to any gene: 9. The germline gives CDR1 SNHLY, CDR2 FYNNEI. The CDR3 loop spans 15 amino acids. The CDR3 spells CASSQNQGAVSPLHF. CDR3 nucleotides: TGTGCCAGCAGTCAAAATCAGGGGGCTGTTTCACCCCTCCACTTT. Full variable domain (rest looked up from reference TRBV2 and TRBJ1-6): EPEVTQTPSHQVTQMGQEVILRCVPISNHLYFYWYRQILGQKVEFLVSFYNNEISEKSEIFDDQFSVERPDGSNFTLKIRSTKLEDSAMYFCASSQNQGAVSPLHFGNGTRLTVT.

This chain uses TRBV7-2 with TRBJ2-1; 7 bases are shared with TRBD1. This CDR3 is 15 amino acids long. Germline assignment: CDR1 SGHTA and CDR2 FQGNSA. The V gene end was trimmed by 2 bases and the J gene end by 0 bases; junction bases not matched to a gene: 1. CDR3 nucleotide sequence: TGTGCCAGCAGCTTAAACAGGGGCTCCTACAATGAGCAGTTCTTC. It translates to CASSLNRGSYNEQFF.

In this sample, this clone turned up a few times. The chain has TRBV14 and TRBJ1-2, with TRBD1 matching 7 bases. CDR3 size: 12 residues. V was clipped by 4 bases and J by 7 bases; unmatched bases: 3. CDR1 is SGHDN and CDR2 is FVKESK in the germline V gene. CDR3 loop: CASSPTGVGYTF. The CDR3 bases are TGTGCCAGCAGCCCTACAGGGGTTGGCTACACCTTC.

The table lists this clone with a few counts. The chain combines TRBV19 with TRBJ1-5; D call uncertain. CDR1 and CDR2 (germline): LNHDA, SQIVND (reference sequence). V was shortened by 3 bases and J by 0 bases, with 6 bases between the two germline ends. CDR3 length: 14 amino acids. The CDR3 region is CASSIPGSNQPQHF. The CDR3 nucleotides are TGTGCCAGTAGTATCCCGGGTAGCAATCAGCCCCAGCATTTT.

The DNA for the CDR3 is TGTGCCAGCAGTCCAACCGGGACAGGGATTACCTTCAATCAGCCCCAGCATTTT. This sequence encodes CASSPTGTGITFNQPQHF. The J gene is TRBJ1-5, the V gene TRBV28; TRBD1 matches 9 bases. The CDR3 spans 18 residues. V gave up 5 bases and J gave up 3 bases; unmatched junction bases: 14. Germline assignment: CDR1 MDHEN and CDR2 SYDVKM.

The chain uses TRBV11-2 and TRBJ1-1; 7 nucleotides match TRBD1. Germline V gene sequence: CDR1 SGHAT, CDR2 FQNNGV. The ends lost 2 bases at V and 1 base at J; junction bases unmatched: 1. The CDR3 runs to 14 residues. Here the CDR3 reads CASSLWTGNTEAFF. In nucleotides, the CDR3 is TGTGCCAGCAGCTTATGGACAGGGAACACTGAAGCTTTCTTT.

Only one count was recorded for this clone. The V call is TRBV5-4, the J call TRBJ2-3, with TRBD2 as a possible D gene (6 bases). The CDR3 sequence is 14 residues long. The germline V gene encodes CDR1 SGHNT and CDR2 YYREEE (reference sequence). Between the trimmed V and J ends, which lost 0 bases and 4 bases, there was a span of 9 bases. CDR3 sequence reads: CASSLGRASDTQYF. The DNA of the CDR3 is TGTGCCAGCAGCTTGGGGAGGGCATCAGATACGCAGTATTTT.

The V gene is TRBV7-6, the J gene TRBJ1-1, with 9 bases aligning to TRBD1. Looked up from germline, CDR1 is SGHVS and CDR2 is FNYEAQ. V trimming: 1 base; J trimming: 5 bases; junction bases outside the gene matches: 5. The CDR3 spans 15 residues. The CDR3 is CASSLGTGAGTEAFF. For the CDR3, the DNA is TGTGCCAGCAGCTTAGGGACAGGGGCAGGGACTGAAGCTTTCTTT.

The V gene is TRBV9, the J gene TRBJ2-7; D remains unclear. The ends were cut back, 1 base at V and 3 bases at J, with 8 bases in the middle. The CDR3 runs to 13 residues. Germline V gives CDR1 SGDLS, CDR2 YYNGEE. This CDR3 is CASSVPPLYEQYF. The CDR3, as DNA: TGTGCCAGCAGCGTACCCCCCCTCTACGAGCAGTACTTC.

This clone was observed a few times. The chain combines TRBV19 with TRBJ1-5; TRBD1 might be the D (5 bases). V lost 11 bases and J 8 bases, leaving 10 bases between the germline ends. Per the germline V gene, CDR1 is LNHDA and CDR2 is SQIVND (reference sequence). This CDR3 region has 10 residues. CDR3 sequence (DNA): TGTGCCGCGGGGGGAAAGCCCCAGCATTTT. It translates to CAAGGKPQHF.

V gene TRBV5-1 combines with J gene TRBJ1-2; D not resolved. Trimming took off 5 bases at V and 0 bases at J, with 14 bases between the two ends. The length of the CDR3 is 15 residues. In germline, CDR1 is SGHRS, CDR2 YFSETQ. CDR3 nucleotides: TGCGCCAGCAGAGTAGGGCGGGTAGCTAACTATGGCTACACCTTC. It yields the protein CASRVGRVANYGYTF.

The chain carries TRBV2 and TRBJ2-3, with 16 bases identical to TRBD2. The CDR3 has 17 residues. V lost 4 bases and J lost 9; bases outside the gene matches: 10. Per the germline V gene, CDR1 is SNHLY and CDR2 is FYNNEI. CDR3 residues: CASSGPGLAGGPATQYF. The DNA of the CDR3 is TGTGCCAGCAGTGGGCCGGGACTAGCGGGGGGGCCTGCCACGCAGTATTTT.

This chain uses TRBV19 with TRBJ1-1; 8 bases agree with TRBD1. Losses at the gene ends were 6 bases for V and 3 bases for J; bases not matched to a gene: 9. The CDR3 is made up of 15 amino acids. Germline V lookup: CDR1 LNHDA, CDR2 SQIVND (reference sequence). The CDR3 nucleotides read TGTGCCAGTAGCGCTAGCAGGGGGCCGGACACTGAAGCTTTCTTT. It codes for CASSASRGPDTEAFF. The complete variable domain, with remaining parts taken from reference TRBV19 and TRBJ1-1, reads DGGITQSPKYLFRKEGQNVTLSCEQNLNHDAMYWYRQDPGQGLRLIYYSQIVNDFQKGDIAEGYSVSREKKESFPLTVTSAQKNPTAFYLCASSASRGPDTEAFFGQGTRLTVV.

The chain recombines TRBV28 with TRBJ2-5; weak D call: TRBD1 (6 bases). V lost 8 bases and J lost 4, with 23 bases in between. CDR1 is MDHEN and CDR2 is SYDVKM in the germline V gene. The length of the CDR3 is 16 residues. The CDR3 coding sequence is TGTGCCAGCGGAACAGGGTTCCGTCGGGTAGGAGAGACCCAGTACTTC. This codes for CASGTGFRRVGETQYF.

The chain couples TRBV10-3 to TRBJ1-2; perhaps TRBD1 as D (6 bases). CDR3 length equals 14 residues. Germline V gives CDR1 ENHRY, CDR2 SYGVKD. V lost 3 bases and J 0 bases, leaving 8 bases between the germline ends. The CDR3 reads CAISEGQTNYGYTF. The CDR3 coding sequence is TGTGCCATCAGTGAAGGACAGACTAACTATGGCTACACCTTC.

This chain uses TRBV5-1 with TRBJ2-5, with D possibly TRBD1 on 5 matching bases. Germline loops: CDR1 SGHRS, CDR2 YFSETQ. V lost 1 base, J lost 0 bases, and 10 bases lay in between. The CDR3 covers 15 residues. The CDR3 coding sequence is TGCGCCAGCAGCTTGAATCCAGGGAACCAAGAGACCCAGTACTTC. Translation: CASSLNPGNQETQYF.

The chain carries TRBV28 and TRBJ2-7; 13 nucleotides align to TRBD2. The J segment lost 3 bases and the V segment lost 5 bases, leaving 1 base of the junction unmatched. Germline V CDR1 and CDR2: MDHEN, SYDVKM. This CDR3 region has 14 residues. CDR3 nucleotides: TGTGCCAGCAGTGGACTAGCGGGAGACTACGAGCAGTACTTC. Protein sequence: CASSGLAGDYEQYF.

The rearrangement joins TRBV10-3 to TRBJ1-1; TRBD1 matches at 9 bases. CDR3 length: 14 residues. Germline CDR1 is ENHRY and CDR2 is SYGVKD. With V trimmed by 10 bases and J by 0 bases, 6 bases remained unmatched. This chain's CDR3 is CATITGGLNTEAFF. DNA of the CDR3: TGTGCCACAATTACAGGGGGCCTGAACACTGAAGCTTTCTTT.

The rearrangement links TRBV5-4 to TRBJ2-1; D gene ambiguous. V lost 4 bases to trimming and J lost 0 bases, with 11 bases between them. Germline CDR1 and CDR2: SGHNT and YYREEE (reference sequence). The CDR3 covers 15 residues. CDR3 sequence: CASSPRISSYNEQFF. The CDR3 DNA reads TGTGCCAGCAGCCCGAGGATCAGCTCCTACAATGAGCAGTTCTTC. The variable domain in full, with the rest retrieved from reference TRBV5-4 and TRBJ2-1, is ETGVTQSPTHLIKTRGQQVTLRCSSQSGHNTVSWYQQALGQGPQFIFQYYREEENGRGNFPPRFSGLQFPNYSSELNVNALELDDSALYLCASSPRISSYNEQFFGPGTRLTVL.

V usage is TRBV7-9 and J usage is TRBJ2-5; 7 positions agree with TRBD2. The trim removed 4 bases at V and 4 bases at J, leaving 9 bases unmatched. Germline V gene sequence: CDR1 SEHNR, CDR2 FQNEAQ (reference sequence). CDR3 length: 15 residues. The DNA for the CDR3 is TGTGCCAGCAGCTCCTGGCCGGGGGGTGGAGAGACCCAGTACTTC. It specifies CASSSWPGGGETQYF.

The chain employs TRBV7-9 and TRBJ1-2, with TRBD1 as a possible D gene (5 bases). Trimming pared 0 bases from V and 6 bases from J, leaving 11 bases between. The CDR3 sequence is 14 residues long. The V gene's germline CDR1 is SEHNR and CDR2 FQNEAQ (reference sequence). CDR3 sequence (DNA): TGTGCCAGCAGCTTAGCGTCAGGGATGAATGGCTACACCTTC. This gives the protein CASSLASGMNGYTF.

This clone was counted a single time. The chain links TRBV29-1 to TRBJ2-5; 10 nucleotides match TRBD1. Germline CDR1 SQVTM, CDR2 ANQGSEA. The CDR3 contains 17 residues. V lost 0 bases to trimming and J lost 2 bases; unmatched junction nucleotides: 9. The CDR3 here is CSVEDLGTGALQETQYF. The CDR3 DNA is TGCAGCGTTGAAGATCTTGGGACAGGGGCCTTACAAGAGACCCAGTACTTC.

The rearrangement joins TRBV6-5 to TRBJ1-3; D is possibly TRBD1 (5 bases). CDR1 and CDR2 from the germline V gene are MNHEY and SVGAGI. Trimming stripped 0 bases from V and 4 bases from J, with 10 bases between. The CDR3 length is 15 residues. The CDR3: CASSYSGQAGNTIYF. The CDR3 region has the DNA TGTGCCAGCAGTTACTCGGGGCAGGCCGGAAACACCATATATTTT.